This TCR beta chain emerged from a study of T cell responses to AZD1222 COVID-19 vaccine. Study-wide points: Clonal diversity was possibly underestimated; the donors were predominantly white British and more often female. Reports indicate that nearly half of spike-specific TCRs are directed at unmutated variant regions.

Remarks on this clone: What it binds is unknown.

Profiling relied on immunoSEQ multiplex PCR, and the TCRdb table lists in-frame clones only, not all of them. The table has under 60,000 clones, around 84% seen once. Germline V gene data show CDR1 as SEHNR and CDR2 as FQNEAQ (reference sequence). V was shortened by 5 bases and J by 0 bases, with 14 bases between the two germline ends. The CDR3 covers 15 residues. The TCR was taken from an adult in good health. The V and J genes are TRBV7-9 and TRBJ2-7; unclear D gene. Source: peripheral blood, taken on day 0 of AZD1222 vaccination. The CDR3 nucleotides read TGTGCCAGCAGCCCTGGAAGGTTAACCTCCTACGAGCAGTACTTC. Protein product: CASSPGRLTSYEQYF.